Below, 5 T cell receptor beta chains from the same sample are listed, as sequenced in a study of T cell responses to AZD1222 COVID-19 vaccine. The method was immunoSEQ multiplex PCR; TCRdb's version includes in-frame clones alone and lacks a portion of them. The repertoire holds 90,000 to 110,000 clones, with roughly 87% as singletons. Sequencing was performed on peripheral blood, taken on day 0 of AZD1222 vaccination. The receptor source for this set is an adult in good health.

This chain joins TRBV6-5 and TRBJ1-6; a possible D gene is TRBD1 (6 bases). The CDR3 sequence is 14 residues long. V lost 0 bases and J 14 bases, leaving 14 bases between the germline ends. Germline V CDR1 and CDR2: MNHEY, SVGAGI. The CDR3 bases are TGTGCCAGCAGTTACTCAGAGCAGGGGAGGTCCCTCCACTTT. Protein product: CASSYSEQGRSLHF.

This sequence joins TRBV7-9 and TRBJ2-3, with unresolved D. The CDR3 has 18 residues. Per the germline V gene, CDR1 is SEHNR and CDR2 is FQNEAQ (reference sequence). Deletions cut 2 bases from V and 4 bases from J, with 22 bases between. CDR3 DNA sequence: TGTGCCAGCAGCTTAACAGTTCGGGCGGCTGGGAATGCAGATACGCAGTATTTT. As protein: CASSLTVRAAGNADTQYF.

This sequence joins TRBV7-3 and TRBJ1-1, with D tentatively TRBD1 (5 bases). The germline V gene has CDR1 SGHTA and CDR2 FQGTGA. The CDR3 length is 15 residues. Trimming removed 8 bases from V and 5 bases from J, with 21 bases in between. CDR3 nucleotides: TGTGCCAGCGGAGGGGTAATCAACGGGAAAACTGAAGCTTTCTTT. It translates to CASGGVINGKTEAFF.

The chain uses TRBV30 and TRBJ1-4; 9 nucleotides agree with TRBD1. After removal of 5 bases from V and 8 bases from J, the junction contained 6 bases not matched to a gene. This CDR3 has 13 amino acids. CDR1 is GTSNPN, CDR2 SVGIG, per germline (reference sequence). The CDR3 coding sequence is TGTGCCTGGGGGGGACAGGGTTGGGAAAAACTGTTTTTT. It translates to CAWGGQGWEKLFF.

V is TRBV19 and J is TRBJ1-3; 7 nucleotides agree with TRBD1. The V gene end was trimmed by 5 bases and the J gene end by 5 bases; junction bases not matched to a gene: 6. The germline gives CDR1 LNHDA, CDR2 SQIVND (reference sequence). The CDR3 sequence is 14 residues long. The CDR3 sequence is CASSQQGIRNTIYF. The CDR3 DNA follows: TGTGCCAGTAGTCAACAGGGGATTAGAAACACCATATATTTT.